This T cell receptor beta chain was recovered during a study of control samples from healthy donors and cancer patients. Using immunoSEQ multiplex PCR, the repertoire was profiled, and TCRdb retains in-frame clones only, with some absent. The data contain about 130,000 clones, about 90% of them seen just once; the ten biggest clones take up more than 6.5%. CDR1 and CDR2 (germline): DFQATT, SNEGSKA (reference sequence). The V and J ends lost 3 bases and 5 bases, in that order; junction bases with no gene match: 9. CDR3 length: 14 residues. Input material: PBMCs. This clonotype was obtained from a man aged 50 or older with head and neck cancer. The J gene is TRBJ2-7, the V gene TRBV20-1, with 8 bases fitting TRBD1. This CDR3 is CSASTGQGIHEQYF. In nucleotides, the CDR3 is TGCAGTGCTAGTACCGGACAGGGAATCCACGAGCAGTACTTC.